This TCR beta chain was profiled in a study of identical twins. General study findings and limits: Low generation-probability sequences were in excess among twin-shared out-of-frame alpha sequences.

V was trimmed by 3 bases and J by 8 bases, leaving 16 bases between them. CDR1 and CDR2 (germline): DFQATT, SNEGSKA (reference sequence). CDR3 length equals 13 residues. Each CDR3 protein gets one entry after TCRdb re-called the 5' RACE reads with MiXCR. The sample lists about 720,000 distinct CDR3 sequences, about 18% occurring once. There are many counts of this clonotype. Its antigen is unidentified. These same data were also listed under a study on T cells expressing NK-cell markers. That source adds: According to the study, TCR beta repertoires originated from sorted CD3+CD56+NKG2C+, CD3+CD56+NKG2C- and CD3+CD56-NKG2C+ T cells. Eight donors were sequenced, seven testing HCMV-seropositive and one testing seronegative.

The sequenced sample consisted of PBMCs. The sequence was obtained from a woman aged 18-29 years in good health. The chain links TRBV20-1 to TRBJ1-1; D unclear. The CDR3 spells CSARAGGIREAFF. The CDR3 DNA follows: TGCAGTGCTAGGGCGGGTGGAATACGCGAAGCTTTCTTT.